Ten or more counts support the clone carrying this T cell receptor beta chain. These data are taken from a study of T cells after yellow fever vaccination. In TCRdb, the 5' RACE reads were re-called with MiXCR into one record per CDR3 protein. Seen here are some 150,000 distinct CDR3 sequences, less than 8.5% observed once, and the top ten hold more than 0.6%. The germline gives CDR1 SGHAT, CDR2 FQNNGV. Trimming pared 2 bases from V and 3 bases from J, leaving 29 bases between. CDR3 length: 20 residues. This chain connects TRBV11-2 to TRBJ2-7; D is perhaps TRBD1 or TRBD2 (5 bases each). This specimen was CD4+ T cells sorted from PBMCs, taken 10 days after the yellow fever booster vaccination. The receptor's source is a man aged 25 to 40 who received the YFV17D yellow fever vaccine. Written as DNA, the CDR3 is TGTGCCAGCAGCTTAATTAGGTCGGGGCCTCAAAGCGGAACCGGCTACGAGCAGTACTTC. Amino acids: CASSLIRSGPQSGTGYEQYF.